The present entry profiles one T cell receptor beta chain with its context. This sample stems from a study of CD8 T cells in ankylosing spondylitis. TCRdb processed the 5' RACE reads anew with MiXCR; each CDR3 protein has one entry. The data show approximately 200,000 distinct CDR3 sequences, about 13% seen once. Germline values: CDR1 KGHSH, CDR2 LQKENI. This CDR3 is 18 amino acids long. V lost 3 bases to trimming and J lost 6 bases, with 23 bases between them. This chain joins TRBV18 and TRBJ2-2; D remains ambiguous. This TCR came from a male donor with ankylosing spondylitis or in good health (not recorded which). Specimen: blood, either unsorted or a sorted T cell fraction (not recorded which). CDR3 in amino acids: CASSPTSLGPFYAGELFF. The CDR3, as DNA: TGTGCCAGCTCACCTACCTCCTTGGGTCCCTTCTACGCCGGGGAGCTGTTTTTT.